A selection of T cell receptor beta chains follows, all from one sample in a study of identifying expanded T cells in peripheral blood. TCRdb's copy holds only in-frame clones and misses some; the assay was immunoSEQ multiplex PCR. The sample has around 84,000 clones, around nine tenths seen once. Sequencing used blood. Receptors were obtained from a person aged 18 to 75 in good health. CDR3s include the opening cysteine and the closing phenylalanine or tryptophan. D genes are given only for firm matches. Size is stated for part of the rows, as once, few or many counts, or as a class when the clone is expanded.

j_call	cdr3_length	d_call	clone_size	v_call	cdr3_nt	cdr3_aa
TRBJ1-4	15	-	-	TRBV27	TGTGCCAGCAGCCCGGGAGTGTGGGCTAATGAAAAACTGTTTTTT	CASSPGVWANEKLFF
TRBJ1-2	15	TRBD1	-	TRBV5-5	TGTGCCAGCAGTTCCGGGACAGGGAACTACTATGGCTACACCTTC	CASSSGTGNYYGYTF
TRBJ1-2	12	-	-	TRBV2	TGTGCCGAGGGGAACAGGGTAAATGGCTACACCTTC	CAEGNRVNGYTF
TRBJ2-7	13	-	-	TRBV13	TGTGCCAGCAGCTTTGGCAGGGCCTACGAGCAGTACTTC	CASSFGRAYEQYF
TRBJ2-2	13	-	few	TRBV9	TGTGCCAGCAGCGTACTACCCCCCGGGGAGCTGTTTTTT	CASSVLPPGELFF
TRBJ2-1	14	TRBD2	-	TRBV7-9	TGTGCCTTCTTAGCGGGGGGGCTCTACAATGAGCAGTTCTTC	CAFLAGGLYNEQFF
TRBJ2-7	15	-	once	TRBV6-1	TGTGCCAGCAGTGCTATCGGGAGTGCGACCTACGAGCAGTACTTC	CASSAIGSATYEQYF
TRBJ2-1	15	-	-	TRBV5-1	TGCGCCAGCAGCACGAGCCCGACTAGATACAATGAGCAGTTCTTC	CASSTSPTRYNEQFF
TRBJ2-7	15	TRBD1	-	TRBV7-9	TGTGCCAGCAGTACCGACAGGGGACGCTCCTACGAGCAGTACTTC	CASSTDRGRSYEQYF
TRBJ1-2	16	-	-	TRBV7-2	TGTGCCAGCAGCTTAGCGAGCACTTCGGCAAACTATGGCTACACCTTC	CASSLASTSANYGYTF
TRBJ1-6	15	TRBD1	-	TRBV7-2	TGTGCCAGCAGCTTAACCGGACAGGGTAATTCACCCCTCCACTTT	CASSLTGQGNSPLHF
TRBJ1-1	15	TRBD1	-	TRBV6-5	TGTGCCAGCAGCCGCGGACAGGGGGTTGTCACTGAAGCTTTCTTT	CASSRGQGVVTEAFF
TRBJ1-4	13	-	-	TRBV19	TGTGCCAGTAGTATAGATTATAATGAAAAACTGTTTTTT	CASSIDYNEKLFF
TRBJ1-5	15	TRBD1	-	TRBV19	TGTGCCAGTACCCGAGGGGGCTCCCGTGGTTGGACCCAGCATTTT	CASTRGGSRGWTQHF
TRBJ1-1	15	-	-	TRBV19	TGTGCCAGTAGCCCTGGGGGGCGGATGAACACTGAAGCTTTCTTT	CASSPGGRMNTEAFF
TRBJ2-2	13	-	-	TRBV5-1	TGCGCCAGCAGCCTACAGCGGACCGGGGAGCTGTTTTTT	CASSLQRTGELFF
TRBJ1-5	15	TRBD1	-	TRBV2	TGTGCCAGCAGTGAAGCGTTACAGGGGAATCAGCCCCAGCATTTT	CASSEALQGNQPQHF
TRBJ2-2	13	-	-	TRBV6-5	TGTGCCAGCAGCTACATTTCAACCGGGGAGCTGTTTTTT	CASSYISTGELFF
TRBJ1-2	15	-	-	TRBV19	TGTGCCAGTACCACCGGGACTCTATGGGGCTATGGCTACACCTTC	CASTTGTLWGYGYTF
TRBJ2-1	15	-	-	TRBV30	TGTGCCTGCAAGCCACAGGGCCCCCCCCCAAATGAGCAGTTCTTC	CACKPQGPPPNEQFF
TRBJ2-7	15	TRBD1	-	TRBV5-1	TGCGCCAGCAGCTCAACCGGGACAGGGGTCAACGAGCAGTACTTC	CASSSTGTGVNEQYF
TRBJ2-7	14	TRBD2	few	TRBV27	TGTGCCAGCAAATGGACTAGCGGACCTTACGAGCAGTACTTC	CASKWTSGPYEQYF
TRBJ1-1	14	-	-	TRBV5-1	TGCGCCAGCAGCTTGGATGTGGGGAACACTGAAGCTTTCTTT	CASSLDVGNTEAFF
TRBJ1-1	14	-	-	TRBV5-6	TGTGCCAGCAGCCGACCCGGGGGAAACACTGAAGCTTTCTTT	CASSRPGGNTEAFF
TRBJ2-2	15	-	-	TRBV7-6	TGTGCCAGCAGCTTTTACGGGAGAGGCACCGGGGAGCTGTTTTTT	CASSFYGRGTGELFF
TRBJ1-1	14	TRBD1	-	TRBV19	TGTGCCAGTAGTCCAGACAGGGTAGGCACTGAAGCTTTCTTT	CASSPDRVGTEAFF
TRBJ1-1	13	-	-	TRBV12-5	TGTGCTAGTGGACTACAGGGGAACACTGAAGCTTTCTTT	CASGLQGNTEAFF
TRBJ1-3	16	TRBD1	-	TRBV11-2	TGTGCCAGCAGTCAAACAACAGGGGGCTCTGGAAACACCATATATTTT	CASSQTTGGSGNTIYF
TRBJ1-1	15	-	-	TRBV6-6	TGTGCCAGCAGTTACACCGACAGGTGGGGGGTTGAAGCTTTCTTT	CASSYTDRWGVEAFF
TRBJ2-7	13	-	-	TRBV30	TGTGCCTGGAGTGCCGGACGGTTCTACGAGCAGTACTTC	CAWSAGRFYEQYF
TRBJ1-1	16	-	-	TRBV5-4	TGTGCCAGCAGCGGGGGTGGCGCGGCAGGGCGAACTGAAGCTTTCTTT	CASSGGGAAGRTEAFF
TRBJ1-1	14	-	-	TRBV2	TGTGCCAGCAGTGAAAGTCCTCCAGGGACTGAAGCTTTCTTT	CASSESPPGTEAFF
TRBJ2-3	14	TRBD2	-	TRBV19	TGTGCCAGTAGCCCTAGCGGGAACTCAGATACGCAGTATTTT	CASSPSGNSDTQYF
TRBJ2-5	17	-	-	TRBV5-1	TGCGCCAGCAGCTTGGGGGCGGTAGGGGCAAATTTGGAGACCCAGTACTTC	CASSLGAVGANLETQYF
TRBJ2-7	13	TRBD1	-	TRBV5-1	TGCGCCAGCAGCCCGCGACAGGGAAGCGAGCAGTACTTC	CASSPRQGSEQYF
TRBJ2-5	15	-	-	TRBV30	TGTGCCTGGAGCTTCGGGGCCCGAATAGGAGAGACCCAGTACTTC	CAWSFGARIGETQYF
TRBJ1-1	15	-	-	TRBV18	TGTGCCAGCTCACCAGGGGCAGCCTCGAACACTGAAGCTTTCTTT	CASSPGAASNTEAFF
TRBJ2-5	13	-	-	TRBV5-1	TGCGCCAGCAGCTTGAAAACACAAGAGACCCAGTACTTC	CASSLKTQETQYF
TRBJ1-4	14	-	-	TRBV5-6	TGTGCCAGCAGCTTCCAGGGGCCTAATGAAAAACTGTTTTTT	CASSFQGPNEKLFF
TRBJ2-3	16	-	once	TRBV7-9	TGTGCCAGCAGCTTAGGTCCGCACGTCCCCGGGGATACGCAGTATTTT	CASSLGPHVPGDTQYF
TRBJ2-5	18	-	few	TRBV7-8	TGTGCCAGCAGCTCCGTAGGTAACTACGCTGCGTACCAAGAGACCCAGTACTTC	CASSSVGNYAAYQETQYF
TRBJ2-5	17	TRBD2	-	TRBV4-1	TGCGCCAGCAGCGGAGCTACTAGCGGGGGCGCCCAGGAGACCCAGTACTTC	CASSGATSGGAQETQYF
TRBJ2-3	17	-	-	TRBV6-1	TGTGCCAGCAGTGAAGGCGCGGCGGGGAGGATCACAGATACGCAGTATTTT	CASSEGAAGRITDTQYF
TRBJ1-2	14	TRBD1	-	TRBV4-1	TGCGCCAGCAGCCAAGGGGACAGGGTAAATGGCTACACCTTC	CASSQGDRVNGYTF
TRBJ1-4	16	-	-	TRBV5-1	TGCGCCAGCAGCTTGGCCCCAGGGGATGGTAATGAAAAACTGTTTTTT	CASSLAPGDGNEKLFF
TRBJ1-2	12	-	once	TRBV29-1	TGCAGCGTTGAAGATGCTAACTATGGCTACACCTTC	CSVEDANYGYTF
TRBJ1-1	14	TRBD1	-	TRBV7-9	TGTGCCAGCAGCCTCGGACAGGCGAACACTGAAGCTTTCTTT	CASSLGQANTEAFF
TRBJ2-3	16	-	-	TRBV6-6	TGTGCCAGCAGTTCCACCCGGGACACGATTCCAGATACGCAGTATTTT	CASSSTRDTIPDTQYF
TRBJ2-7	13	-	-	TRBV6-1	TGTGCCAGCAGTGAGACTGCCAACTACGAGCAGTACTTC	CASSETANYEQYF
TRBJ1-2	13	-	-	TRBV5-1	TGCGCCAGCAGCTCGGACAGTCCTAATGGCTACACCTTC	CASSSDSPNGYTF
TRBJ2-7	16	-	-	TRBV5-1	TGCGCCAGCAGCCCTGGGGGGACGGTCAGCTCCTACGAGCAGTACTTC	CASSPGGTVSSYEQYF
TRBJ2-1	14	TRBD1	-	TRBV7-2	TGTGCCAGCAGCTTAAGACAGGGGGCAAGTGAGCAGTTCTTC	CASSLRQGASEQFF
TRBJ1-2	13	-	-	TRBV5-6	TGTGCCAGCAGCTTGGGGGGGCGCGATGGCTACACCTTC	CASSLGGRDGYTF
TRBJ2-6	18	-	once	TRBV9	TGTGCCAGCAGCGTAGCAGGACATGGGGCTCTGGGTGCCAACGTCCTGACTTTC	CASSVAGHGALGANVLTF
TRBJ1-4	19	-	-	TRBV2	TGTGCCAGCAGTGAAGCGCTTCAGAGGGGGACGTTGACTAATGAAAAACTGTTTTTT	CASSEALQRGTLTNEKLFF
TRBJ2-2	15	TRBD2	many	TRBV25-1	TGTGCCAGCAGTGAACTAGCGGGAGACACCGGGGAGCTGTTTTTT	CASSELAGDTGELFF
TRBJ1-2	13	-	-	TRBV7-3	TGTGCCAGCAGCAAAGGAGCAGGGAATGGCTACACCTTC	CASSKGAGNGYTF
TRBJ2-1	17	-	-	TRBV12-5	TGTGCTAGTGGTCTTGGTACGCCGGGGTCCGGTTACAATGAGCAGTTCTTC	CASGLGTPGSGYNEQFF
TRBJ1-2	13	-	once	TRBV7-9	TGTGCCAGCAGCTTAGAGGCCCGGGGTGGCTACACCTTC	CASSLEARGGYTF
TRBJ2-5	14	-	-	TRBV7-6	TGTGCCAGCAGCTTGGGTGTAGCGGTAGAGACCCAGTACTTC	CASSLGVAVETQYF